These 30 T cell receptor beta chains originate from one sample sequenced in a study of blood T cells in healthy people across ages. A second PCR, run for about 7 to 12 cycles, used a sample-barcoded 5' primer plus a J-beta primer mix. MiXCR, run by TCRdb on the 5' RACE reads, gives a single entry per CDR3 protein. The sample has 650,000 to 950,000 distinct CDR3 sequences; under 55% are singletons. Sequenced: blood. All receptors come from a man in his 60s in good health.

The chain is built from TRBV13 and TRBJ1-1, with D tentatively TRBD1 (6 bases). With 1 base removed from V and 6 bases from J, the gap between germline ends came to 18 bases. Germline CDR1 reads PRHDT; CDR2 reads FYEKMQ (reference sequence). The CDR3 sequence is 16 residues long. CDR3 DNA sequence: TGTGCCAGCAGCTTAGAGGGGGGCCCGACGAGCCCTGAAGCTTTCTTT. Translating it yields CASSLEGGPTSPEAFF.

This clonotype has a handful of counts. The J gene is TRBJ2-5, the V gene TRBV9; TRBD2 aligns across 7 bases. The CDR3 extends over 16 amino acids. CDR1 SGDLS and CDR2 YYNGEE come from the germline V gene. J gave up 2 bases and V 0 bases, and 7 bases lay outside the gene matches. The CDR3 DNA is TGTGCCAGCAGCGTAGTTGGCGGGGGACCACAAGAGACCCAGTACTTC. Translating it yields CASSVVGGGPQETQYF.

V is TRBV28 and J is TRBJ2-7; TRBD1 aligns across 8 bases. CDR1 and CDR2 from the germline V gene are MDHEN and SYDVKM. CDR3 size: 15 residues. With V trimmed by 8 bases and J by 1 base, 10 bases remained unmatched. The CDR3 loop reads CASHRTGRFSYEQYF. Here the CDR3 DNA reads TGTGCCAGCCACAGGACAGGGCGCTTTTCCTACGAGCAGTACTTC.

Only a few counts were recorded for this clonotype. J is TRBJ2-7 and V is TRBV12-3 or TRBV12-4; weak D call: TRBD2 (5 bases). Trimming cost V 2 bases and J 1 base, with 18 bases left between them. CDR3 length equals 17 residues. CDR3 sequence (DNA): TGTGCCAGCAGTTTAAGCTTCGGTGGGCTAGCTTCCTACGAGCAGTACTTC. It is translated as CASSLSFGGLASYEQYF.

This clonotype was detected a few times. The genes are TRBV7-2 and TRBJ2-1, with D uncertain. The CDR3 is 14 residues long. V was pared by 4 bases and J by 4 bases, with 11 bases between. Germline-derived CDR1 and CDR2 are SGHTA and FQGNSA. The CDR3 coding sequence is TGTGCCAGCAGCTCTTCCGACGGGTACAATGAGCAGTTCTTC. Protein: CASSSSDGYNEQFF.

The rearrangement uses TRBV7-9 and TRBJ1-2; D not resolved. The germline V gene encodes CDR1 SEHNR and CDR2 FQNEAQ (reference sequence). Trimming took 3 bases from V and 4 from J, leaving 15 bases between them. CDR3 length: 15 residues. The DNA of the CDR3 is TGTGCCAGCAGCTTTGACCTGGCCTTAATCTATGGCTACACCTTC. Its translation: CASSFDLALIYGYTF.

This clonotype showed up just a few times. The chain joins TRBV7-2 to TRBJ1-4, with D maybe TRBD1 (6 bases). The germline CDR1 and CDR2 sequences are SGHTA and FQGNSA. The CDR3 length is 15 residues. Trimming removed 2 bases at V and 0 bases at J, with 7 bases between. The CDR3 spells CASSLRGTTNEKLFF. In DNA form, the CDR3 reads TGTGCCAGCAGCTTAAGGGGGACAACTAATGAAAAACTGTTTTTT.

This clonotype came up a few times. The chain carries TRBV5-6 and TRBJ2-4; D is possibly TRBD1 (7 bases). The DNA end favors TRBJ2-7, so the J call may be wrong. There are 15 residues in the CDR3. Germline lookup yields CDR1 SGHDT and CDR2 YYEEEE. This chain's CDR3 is CASSAGTVGFDEQYF. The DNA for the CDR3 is TGTGCCAGCAGCGCGGGGACAGTGGGTTTCGACGAGCAGTACTTC.

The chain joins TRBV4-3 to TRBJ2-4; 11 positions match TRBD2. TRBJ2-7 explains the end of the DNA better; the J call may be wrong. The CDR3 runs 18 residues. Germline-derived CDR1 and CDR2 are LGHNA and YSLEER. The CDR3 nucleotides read TGCGCCAGCAGCCAAGATGTACTAGCGGGGGACATGACCTACGAGCAGTACTTC. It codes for CASSQDVLAGDMTYEQYF.

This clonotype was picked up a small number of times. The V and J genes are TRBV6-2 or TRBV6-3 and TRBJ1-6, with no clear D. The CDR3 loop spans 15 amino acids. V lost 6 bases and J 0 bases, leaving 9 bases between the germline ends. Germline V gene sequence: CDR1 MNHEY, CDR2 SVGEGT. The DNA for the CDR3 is TGTGCCAGCAGCCAGACCACCTCCTATAATTCACCCCTCCACTTT. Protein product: CASSQTTSYNSPLHF.

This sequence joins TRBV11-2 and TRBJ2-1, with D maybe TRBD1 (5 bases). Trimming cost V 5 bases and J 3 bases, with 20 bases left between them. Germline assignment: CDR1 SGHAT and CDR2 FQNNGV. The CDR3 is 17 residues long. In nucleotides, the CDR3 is TGTGCCAGCAGCGGAGACAGAAGCTGGAGTTTCTACAATGAGCAGTTCTTC. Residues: CASSGDRSWSFYNEQFF.

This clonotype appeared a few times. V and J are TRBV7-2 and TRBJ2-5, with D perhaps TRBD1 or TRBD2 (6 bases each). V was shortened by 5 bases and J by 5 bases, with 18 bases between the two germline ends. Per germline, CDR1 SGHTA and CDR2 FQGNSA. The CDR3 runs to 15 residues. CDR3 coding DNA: TGTGCCAGCAGCATCGGGGGCAGGGTAACGGAGACCCAGTACTTC. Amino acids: CASSIGGRVTETQYF.

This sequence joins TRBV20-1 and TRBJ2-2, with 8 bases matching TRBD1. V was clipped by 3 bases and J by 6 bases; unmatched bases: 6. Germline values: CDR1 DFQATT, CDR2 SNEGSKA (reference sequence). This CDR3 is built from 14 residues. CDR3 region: CSARRGQAAGELFF. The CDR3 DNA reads TGCAGTGCTAGGAGGGGACAGGCCGCCGGGGAGCTGTTTTTT.

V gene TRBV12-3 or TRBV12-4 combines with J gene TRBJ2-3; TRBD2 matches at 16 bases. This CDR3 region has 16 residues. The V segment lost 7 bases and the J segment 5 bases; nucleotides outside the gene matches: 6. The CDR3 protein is CASTPGLAGGRDTQYF. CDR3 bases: TGTGCCAGCACACCGGGACTAGCGGGGGGGAGAGATACGCAGTATTTT.

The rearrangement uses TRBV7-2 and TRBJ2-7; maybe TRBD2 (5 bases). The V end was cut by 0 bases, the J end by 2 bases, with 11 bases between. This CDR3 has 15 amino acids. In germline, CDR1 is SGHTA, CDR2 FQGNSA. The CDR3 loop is CASSLAPGNPYEQYF. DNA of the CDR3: TGTGCCAGCAGCTTAGCGCCGGGGAATCCCTACGAGCAGTACTTC.

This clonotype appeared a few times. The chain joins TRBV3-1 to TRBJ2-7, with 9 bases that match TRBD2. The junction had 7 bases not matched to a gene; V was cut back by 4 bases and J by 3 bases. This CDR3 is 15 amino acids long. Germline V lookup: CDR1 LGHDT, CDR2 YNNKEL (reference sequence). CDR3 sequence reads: CASSPGLAGNYEQYF. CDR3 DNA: TGTGCCAGCAGCCCGGGGCTAGCGGGGAACTACGAGCAGTACTTC.

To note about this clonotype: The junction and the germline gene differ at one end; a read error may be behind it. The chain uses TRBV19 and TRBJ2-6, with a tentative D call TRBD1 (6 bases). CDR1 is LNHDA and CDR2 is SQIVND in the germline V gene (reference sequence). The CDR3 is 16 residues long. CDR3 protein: CASSRTARTGANVMTF. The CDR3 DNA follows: TGTGCCAGTAGTAGGACAGCCCGAACTGGGGCCAACGTCATGACTTTC.

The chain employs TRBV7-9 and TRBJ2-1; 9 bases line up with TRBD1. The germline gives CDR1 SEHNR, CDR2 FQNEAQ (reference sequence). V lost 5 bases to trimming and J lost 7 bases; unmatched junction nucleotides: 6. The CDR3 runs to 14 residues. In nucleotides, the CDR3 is TGTGCCAGCAGCCTCGGACAGGGGTGGAATGAGCAGTTCTTC. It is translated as CASSLGQGWNEQFF.

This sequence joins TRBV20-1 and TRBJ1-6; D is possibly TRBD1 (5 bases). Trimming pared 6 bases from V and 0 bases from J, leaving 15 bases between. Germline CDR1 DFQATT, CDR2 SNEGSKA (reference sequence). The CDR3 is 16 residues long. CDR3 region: CSARDGAGSYNSPLHF. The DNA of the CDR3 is TGCAGTGCACGAGACGGGGCCGGCTCCTATAATTCACCCCTCCACTTT.

In nucleotides, the CDR3 is TGCGCCAGCAGCTGGGGGGGGATCTCCTACGAGCAGTACTTC. It codes for CASSWGGISYEQYF. The chain uses TRBV5-1 and TRBJ2-7, with 7 bases that match TRBD2. The CDR3 covers 14 residues. V shed 3 bases, J shed 0 bases, and the junction held 3 bases outside the gene matches. Germline V CDR1 and CDR2: SGHRS, YFSETQ.

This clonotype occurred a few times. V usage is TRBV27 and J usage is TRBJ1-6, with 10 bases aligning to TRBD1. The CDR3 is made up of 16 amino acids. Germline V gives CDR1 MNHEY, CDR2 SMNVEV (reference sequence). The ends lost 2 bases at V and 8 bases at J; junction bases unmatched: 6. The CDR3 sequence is CASSLAGTGVDSPLHF. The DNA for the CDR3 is TGTGCCAGCAGTTTAGCAGGGACAGGGGTGGATTCACCCCTCCACTTT.

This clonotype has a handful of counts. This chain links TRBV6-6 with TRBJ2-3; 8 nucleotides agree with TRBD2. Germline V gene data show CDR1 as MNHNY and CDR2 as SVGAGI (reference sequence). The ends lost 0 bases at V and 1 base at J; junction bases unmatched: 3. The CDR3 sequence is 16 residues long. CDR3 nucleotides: TGTGCCAGCAGTTACTCCCCAGCGGGGGGCACAGATACGCAGTATTTT. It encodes CASSYSPAGGTDTQYF.

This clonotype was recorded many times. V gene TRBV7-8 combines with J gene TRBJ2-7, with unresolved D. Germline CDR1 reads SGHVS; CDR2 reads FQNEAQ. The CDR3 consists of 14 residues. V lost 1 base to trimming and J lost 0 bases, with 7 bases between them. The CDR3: CASSLVQNSYEQYF. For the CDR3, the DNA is TGTGCCAGCAGCTTAGTTCAAAACTCCTACGAGCAGTACTTC.

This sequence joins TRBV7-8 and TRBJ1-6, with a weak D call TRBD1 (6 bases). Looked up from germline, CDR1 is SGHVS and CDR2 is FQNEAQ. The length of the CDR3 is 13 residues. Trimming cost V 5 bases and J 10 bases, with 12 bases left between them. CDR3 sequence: CASSNTGTSPLHF. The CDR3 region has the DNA TGTGCCAGCAGCAACACAGGGACCTCACCCCTCCACTTT.

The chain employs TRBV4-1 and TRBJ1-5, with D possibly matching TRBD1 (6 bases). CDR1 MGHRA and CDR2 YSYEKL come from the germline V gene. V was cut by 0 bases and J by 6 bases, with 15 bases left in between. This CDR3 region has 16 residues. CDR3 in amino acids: CASSQEGGRVGQPQHF. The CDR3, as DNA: TGCGCCAGCAGCCAAGAGGGGGGCAGGGTCGGTCAGCCCCAGCATTTT.

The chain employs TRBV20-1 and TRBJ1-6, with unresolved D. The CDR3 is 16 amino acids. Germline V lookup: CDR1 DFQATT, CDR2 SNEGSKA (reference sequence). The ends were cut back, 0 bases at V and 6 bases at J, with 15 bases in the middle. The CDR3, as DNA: TGCAGTGCTAGAGATTTAAGGAAAGGGCTTAATTCACCCCTCCACTTT. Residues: CSARDLRKGLNSPLHF.

This CDR3 is CASSQDGPRETQYF. The DNA of the CDR3 is TGTGCCAGCAGCCAAGATGGGCCGCGAGAGACCCAGTACTTC. The gene calls are TRBV14 and TRBJ2-5; D gene ambiguous. CDR3 length: 14 amino acids. Between the trimmed V and J ends, which lost 0 bases and 4 bases, there was a span of 9 bases. In germline, CDR1 is SGHDN, CDR2 FVKESK.

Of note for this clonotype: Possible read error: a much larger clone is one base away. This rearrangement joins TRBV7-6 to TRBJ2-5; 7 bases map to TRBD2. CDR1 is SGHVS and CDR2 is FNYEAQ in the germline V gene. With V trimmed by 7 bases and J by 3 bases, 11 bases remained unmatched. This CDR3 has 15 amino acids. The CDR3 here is CASTRRGRGEETQYF. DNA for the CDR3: TGTGCCAGCACTAGGCGGGGACGGGGGGAAGAGACCCAGTACTTC.

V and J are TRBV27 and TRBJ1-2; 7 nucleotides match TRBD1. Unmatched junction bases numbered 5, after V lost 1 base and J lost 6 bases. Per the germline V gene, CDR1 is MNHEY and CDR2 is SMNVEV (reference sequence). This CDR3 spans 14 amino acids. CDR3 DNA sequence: TGTGCCAGCAGTTTATTACAGGGGAAGGATGGCTACACCTTC. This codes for CASSLLQGKDGYTF.

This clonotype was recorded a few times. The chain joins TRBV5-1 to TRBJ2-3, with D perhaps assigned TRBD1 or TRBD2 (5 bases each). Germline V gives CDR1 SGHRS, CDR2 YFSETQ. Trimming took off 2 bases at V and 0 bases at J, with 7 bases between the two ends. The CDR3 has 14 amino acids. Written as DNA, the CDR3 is TGCGCCAGCAGCTTATGGGACAGCACAGATACGCAGTATTTT. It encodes CASSLWDSTDTQYF.